This T cell receptor beta chain derives from a study of T cell responses to AZD1222 COVID-19 vaccine listed by TCRdb under 2021. Regarding the study in general: A total of approximately 240 trial participants underwent TCR sequencing, of whom nearly 210 received two doses of AZD1222 and about 25 received two doses of the MenACWY control vaccine. Trial participants were enrolled by age into subgroups of 18-55, 56-69 and 70-plus years, and approximately 150, 30 and 60 TCR-sequenced participants, respectively, were included in these subgroups.

What the work shows at the level of the full study, not this receptor alone: The 56-69-year group was small, and its depth increase did not reach significance, likely because of low power. The vaccine-associated CD4 TCRs covered the entire spike protein, and the dominant responses fell in regions 160-218 and 743-854. Spike-specific TCR breadth and depth rose significantly after two AZD1222 doses compared with day 0 and with MenACWY recipients. Epitopes outside the regions mutated in the B.1.351 and B.1.1.7 variants were reportedly recognized by nearly half of the unique spike-specific TCRs. Participants were mostly white British, with more females than males. The authors suggested clonal diversity may have been underestimated. Because no day 14 peak-response samples were available, the repertoires could be characterized only after the peak T cell response. Conclusions about previously exposed vaccinees are limited because only five to seven AZD1222 recipients were SARS-CoV-2 seropositive at baseline.

Sample time point, as interpreted from the label and publication: about 28 days (+/-7) after the second vaccine dose. AZD1222 recipients with second doses at about 4 weeks or about 12 weeks were pooled, because spike-specific TCR depth and breadth did not differ between schedules. Samples from vaccinated people were obtained from the UK trials COV001 and COV002, which included a single-blind randomized controlled phase 2/3 trial of AZD1222 (ChAdOx1 nCoV-19) in healthy adults. Trial participant PBMC samples were collected at day 0 and day 28 after the second dose for TCRbeta chain sequencing. About this clone: It has no known antigen specificity. No quality values exist for individual bases; no much larger clone is one base distant.

The germline V gene (reference sequence) supplies CDR1 LNHDA and CDR2 SQIVND. V is pruned by 6 bases and J by 2 bases, leaving 10 bases of the junction without a gene match. The CDR3 spans 16 residues, from the cysteine through the phenylalanine. Of all the DNA, just the CDR3 is kept, 48 bases in frame from base 1. The CDR3 regions of human TCRbeta chains were subjected to immunosequencing. The authors' analysis ran thus. Repertoire TCRs were checked for matches against a reference library of SARS-CoV-2-specific TCRs that had been generated using the MIRA antigen-specificity platform. Breadth was defined as the fraction of unique TCRs that were SARS-CoV-2-associated. Depth was defined as the fraction of total T cells that were SARS-CoV-2-associated. Using the MIRA data, each spike-specific TCR was assigned both to the spike region to which the TCR was reactive and to a CD4 or CD8 class. Log10-transformed breadth and depth values were compared by one-way ANOVA with Sidak's multiple comparisons tests. As stored in TCRdb, this immuneACCESS dataset retains in-frame rearrangements with V and J assigned. A fraction of the clones does not appear; measured against another copy, unresolved V genes explain less than half of the discrepancy, and the remainder lacks a known reason. The DNA was the basis for D and trimming; V, J and clone size are from that table. This sample comprises around 140,000 clones, 92% of them detected only once. The biggest ten clones account for roughly 10% of the sample.

The starting material was peripheral blood, obtained 28 days after the second AZD1222 dose. This TCR was sampled from an adult who received the AZD1222 COVID-19 vaccine. The sequence joins TRBV19 to TRBJ1-1; TRBD1 fits 9 bases in the junction. The DNA is TGTGCCAGTAGCGCCGGGGACAGGGCCTTTAACACTGAAGCTTTCTTT. It codes for CASSAGDRAFNTEAFF.